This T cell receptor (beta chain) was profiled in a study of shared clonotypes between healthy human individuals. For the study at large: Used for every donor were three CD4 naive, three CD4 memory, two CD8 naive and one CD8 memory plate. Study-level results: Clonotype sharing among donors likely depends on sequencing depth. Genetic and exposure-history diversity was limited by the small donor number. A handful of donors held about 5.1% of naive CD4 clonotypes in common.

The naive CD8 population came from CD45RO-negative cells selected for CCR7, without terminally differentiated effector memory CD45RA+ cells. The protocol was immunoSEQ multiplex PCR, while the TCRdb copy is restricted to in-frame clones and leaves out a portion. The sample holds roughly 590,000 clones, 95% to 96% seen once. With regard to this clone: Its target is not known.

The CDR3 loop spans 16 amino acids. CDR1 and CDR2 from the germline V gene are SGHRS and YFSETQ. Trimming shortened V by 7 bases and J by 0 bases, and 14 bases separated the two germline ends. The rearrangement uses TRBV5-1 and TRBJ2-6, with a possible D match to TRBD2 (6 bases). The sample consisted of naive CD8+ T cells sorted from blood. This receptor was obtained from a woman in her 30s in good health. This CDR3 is CASAGFRGSGANVLTF. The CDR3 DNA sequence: TGCGCCAGCGCGGGATTCAGAGGCTCTGGGGCCAACGTCCTGACTTTC.